What follows are 14 T cell receptor beta chains derived from one specimen sequenced in a study of blood T cell repertoires in COVID-19. TCRdb keeps only in-frame clones here, not all; method: immunoSEQ multiplex PCR. In the table there are about 68,000 clones, 84% of which are singletons. Source material: peripheral blood. The receptor source for this set is a man aged 50 to 60 with active COVID-19.

The rearrangement uses TRBV27 and TRBJ1-5; D gene uncertain. The CDR3 is made up of 22 amino acids. Germline V gene sequence: CDR1 MNHEY, CDR2 SMNVEV (reference sequence). The V gene lost 3 bases and the J gene lost 0 bases, with 30 bases spanning the gap. The CDR3: CASSLDSGTRPFLTYSNQPQHF. The CDR3 DNA reads TGTGCCAGCAGTTTGGACTCGGGTACTCGCCCATTTCTGACTTATAGCAATCAGCCCCAGCATTTT.

CDR3 residues: CASSQEGGAGNTIYF. Written as DNA, the CDR3 is TGTGCCAGCAGCCAAGAGGGAGGCGCTGGAAACACCATATATTTT. The rearrangement uses TRBV3-1 (or the pseudogene TRBV3-2) and TRBJ1-3; no reliable D call. V was shortened by 0 bases and J by 2 bases, with 8 bases between the two germline ends. Germline V gene sequence: CDR1 LGHDT, CDR2 YNNKEL (reference sequence). CDR3 length: 15 residues.

V gene TRBV19 combines with J gene TRBJ2-5; possibly TRBD2 for D (5 bases). Germline CDR1 and CDR2: LNHDA and SQIVND (reference sequence). CDR3 size: 15 residues. Trimming removed 4 bases at V and 3 bases at J, with 15 bases between. CDR3: CASSRGLGGEETQYF. CDR3 nucleotides: TGTGCCAGTAGTAGAGGGTTGGGCGGCGAAGAGACCCAGTACTTC.

V usage is TRBV6-6 and J usage is TRBJ2-1; 9 bases match TRBD2. Germline loops: CDR1 MNHNY, CDR2 SVGAGI (reference sequence). The CDR3 has 16 amino acids. The V gene end was trimmed by 7 bases and the J gene end by 3 bases; junction bases not matched to a gene: 10. The CDR3: CASIDATSGNYNEQFF. CDR3 sequence (DNA): TGTGCCAGCATCGACGCGACTAGCGGAAACTACAATGAGCAGTTCTTC.

The chain recombines TRBV27 with TRBJ2-1; D call uncertain. V was clipped by 8 bases and J by 0 bases, with 8 bases between them. The CDR3 has 13 amino acids. Germline assignment: CDR1 MNHEY and CDR2 SMNVEV (reference sequence). The CDR3 DNA sequence: TGTGCCAGCTACCTAAGCTCCTACAATGAGCAGTTCTTC. It specifies CASYLSSYNEQFF.

The chain couples TRBV12-2 to TRBJ2-7; TRBD1, as called in the table, went unchecked against the DNA. TRBV12-2 corresponds to a pseudogene. This CDR3 is built from 16 residues. The CDR3 protein is CASRLAPRTGSYEQYF. The CDR3 DNA is TGTGCAAGTCGCTTAGCCCCTAGGACAGGGTCCTACGAGCAGTACTTC.

CDR3 sequence reads: CASSPTSGGTDTQYF. The DNA of the CDR3 is TGTGCCAGCAGTCCGACTAGCGGGGGAACAGATACGCAGTATTTT. This chain connects TRBV5-4 to TRBJ2-3; the match to TRBD2 covers 12 bases. V shed 5 bases and J 3 bases; nucleotides not matched to a gene: 4. CDR1 is SGHNT, CDR2 YYREEE, per germline (reference sequence). The CDR3 extends over 15 amino acids. The variable domain in full, with the rest retrieved from reference TRBV5-4 and TRBJ2-3, is ETGVTQSPTHLIKTRGQQVTLRCSSQSGHNTVSWYQQALGQGPQFIFQYYREEENGRGNFPPRFSGLQFPNYSSELNVNALELDDSALYLCASSPTSGGTDTQYFGPGTRLTVL.

This chain's CDR3 is CASSDSAGGITDTQYF. The CDR3 nucleotides read TGTGCCAGCAGTGACTCTGCGGGAGGGATCACAGATACGCAGTATTTT. The V call is TRBV6-4, the J call TRBJ2-3, with TRBD2 matching over 9 bases. The V gene end was trimmed by 0 bases and the J gene end by 2 bases; junction bases not matched to a gene: 3. In germline, CDR1 is MRHNA, CDR2 SNTAGT. CDR3 length equals 16 residues.

The chain has TRBV5-1 and TRBJ1-3; D gene ambiguous. Germline V gene data show CDR1 as SGHRS and CDR2 as YFSETQ. Trimming stripped 0 bases from V and 3 bases from J, with 10 bases between. The CDR3 contains 15 residues. This CDR3 is CASSLAVGGGNTIYF. CDR3 DNA: TGCGCCAGCAGCTTGGCCGTCGGTGGTGGAAACACCATATATTTT.

This clone was counted a single time. The chain uses TRBV5-8 and TRBJ2-3, with D unclear. The V end was cut by 4 bases, the J end by 2 bases, with 8 bases between. CDR3 length: 13 residues. Per germline, CDR1 SGHTS and CDR2 YDEGEE. In DNA form, the CDR3 reads TGTGCCAGCAGCGTACTTGTCACAGATACGCAGTATTTT. It codes for CASSVLVTDTQYF.

The chain links TRBV7-9 to TRBJ2-5; 9 bases match TRBD2. V lost 2 bases, J lost 4 bases, and 5 bases stayed unmatched. Germline V gives CDR1 SEHNR, CDR2 FQNEAQ (reference sequence). CDR3 size: 15 residues. The CDR3: CASSLRRGGGETQYF. CDR3 DNA sequence: TGTGCCAGCAGCTTACGGCGGGGGGGCGGAGAGACCCAGTACTTC. Based on the CDR3 plus reference TRBV7-9 and TRBJ2-5, the full variable domain is DTGVSQNPRHKITKRGQNVTFRCDPISEHNRLYWYRQTLGQGPEFLTYFQNEAQLEKSRLLSDRFSAERPKGSFSTLEIQRTEQGDSAMYLCASSLRRGGGETQYFGPGTRLLVL.

V is TRBV6-2 or TRBV6-3 and J is TRBJ1-1; tentatively, D is TRBD1 (5 bases). CDR1 and CDR2 (germline): MNHEY, SVGEGT. This CDR3 has 15 amino acids. Trimming took off 6 bases at V and 5 bases at J, with 19 bases between the two ends. CDR3 region: CASSRERAQVTEAFF. CDR3 in DNA: TGTGCCAGCAGCAGGGAGCGGGCGCAGGTTACTGAAGCTTTCTTT.

This rearrangement joins TRBV4-2 to TRBJ1-5; tentatively, D is TRBD1 (6 bases). Trimming stripped 0 bases from V and 3 bases from J, with 12 bases between. The CDR3 has 16 residues. The germline gives CDR1 LGHNA, CDR2 YNFKEQ. The CDR3 here is CASSQDTGYYNQPQHF. The CDR3 coding sequence is TGTGCCAGCAGCCAAGACACAGGGTATTACAATCAGCCCCAGCATTTT.

The J gene is TRBJ2-7, the V gene TRBV27, with D possibly TRBD1 on 5 matching bases. The CDR3 has 16 amino acids. Trimming stripped 8 bases from V and 0 bases from J, with 20 bases between. From germline, CDR1 is MNHEY and CDR2 SMNVEV (reference sequence). This CDR3 reads CASGESLGPGSYEQYF. The CDR3 bases are TGTGCCAGCGGGGAATCTTTGGGGCCGGGCTCCTACGAGCAGTACTTC.